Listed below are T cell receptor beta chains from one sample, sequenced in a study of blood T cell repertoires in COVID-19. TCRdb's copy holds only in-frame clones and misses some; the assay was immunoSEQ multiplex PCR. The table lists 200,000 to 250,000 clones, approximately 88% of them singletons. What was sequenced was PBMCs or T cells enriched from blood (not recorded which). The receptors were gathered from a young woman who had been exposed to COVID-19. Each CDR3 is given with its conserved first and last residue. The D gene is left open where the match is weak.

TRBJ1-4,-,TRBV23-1,CASSQPDGGHEKLFF,TGCGCCAGCAGTCAACCGGACGGGGGGCATGAAAAACTGTTTTTT
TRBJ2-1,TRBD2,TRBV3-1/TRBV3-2,CASSQDAGGSKNEQFF,TGTGCCAGCAGCCAAGATGCCGGCGGGAGTAAGAATGAGCAGTTCTTC
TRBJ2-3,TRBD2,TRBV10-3,CAISESFTPGGPGTDTQYF,TGTGCCATCAGTGAGTCGTTCACCCCGGGAGGGCCCGGAACAGATACGCAGTATTTT
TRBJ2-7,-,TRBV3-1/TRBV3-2,CASSQGGVYEQYF,TGTGCCAGCAGCCAAGGGGGGGTCTACGAGCAGTACTTC
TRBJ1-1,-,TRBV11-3,CASSSGGNTEAFF,TGTGCCAGCAGCTCCGGGGGAAACACTGAAGCTTTCTTT
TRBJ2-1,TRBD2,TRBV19,CASSIGVWTSGRYEQFF,TGTGCCAGTAGTATAGGGGTCTGGACTAGCGGGAGGTATGAGCAGTTCTTC
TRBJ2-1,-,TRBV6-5,CASNPKTASYNEQFF,TGTGCCAGCAACCCAAAGACAGCTTCCTACAATGAGCAGTTCTTC
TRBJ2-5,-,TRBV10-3,CAISESNRDGETQYF,TGTGCCATCAGTGAGTCGAACAGGGATGGGGAGACCCAGTACTTC
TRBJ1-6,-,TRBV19,CASSPGALLNSPLHF,TGTGCCAGTAGTCCAGGGGCCCTATTAAATTCACCCCTCCACTTT
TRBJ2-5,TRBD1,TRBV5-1,CASSRQGAFQETQYF,TGCGCCAGCAGTAGACAGGGGGCGTTCCAAGAGACCCAGTACTTC